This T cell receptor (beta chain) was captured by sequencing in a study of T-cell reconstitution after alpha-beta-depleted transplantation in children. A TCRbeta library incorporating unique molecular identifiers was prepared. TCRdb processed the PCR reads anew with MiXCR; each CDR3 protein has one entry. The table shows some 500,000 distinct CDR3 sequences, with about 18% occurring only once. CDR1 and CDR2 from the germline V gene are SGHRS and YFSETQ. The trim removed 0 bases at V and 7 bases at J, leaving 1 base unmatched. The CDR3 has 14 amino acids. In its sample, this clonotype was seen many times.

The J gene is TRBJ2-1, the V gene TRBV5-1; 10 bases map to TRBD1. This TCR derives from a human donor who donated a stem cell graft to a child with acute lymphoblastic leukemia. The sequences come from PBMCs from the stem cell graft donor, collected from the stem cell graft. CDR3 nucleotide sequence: TGCGCCAGCAGCTTGGGACAGGGGGCGAATGAGCAGTTCTTC. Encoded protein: CASSLGQGANEQFF.